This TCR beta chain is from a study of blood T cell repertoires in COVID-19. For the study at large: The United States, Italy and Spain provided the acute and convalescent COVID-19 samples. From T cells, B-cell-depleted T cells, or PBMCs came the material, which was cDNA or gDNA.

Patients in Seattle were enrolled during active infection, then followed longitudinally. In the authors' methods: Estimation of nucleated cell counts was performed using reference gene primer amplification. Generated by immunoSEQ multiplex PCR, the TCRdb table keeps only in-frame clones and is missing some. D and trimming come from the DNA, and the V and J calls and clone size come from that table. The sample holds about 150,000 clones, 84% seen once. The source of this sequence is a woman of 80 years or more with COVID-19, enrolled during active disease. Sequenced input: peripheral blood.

For the CDR3, the DNA is TGTGCCAGCAGCTTATCTCCTAGCCTAGATACGCAGTATTTT. Its translation: CASSLSPSLDTQYF. V and J are TRBV7-2 and TRBJ2-3; D might be TRBD2 (5 bases). Germline CDR1 reads SGHTA; CDR2 reads FQGNSA. The CDR3 length is 14 residues. Trimming pared 2 bases from V and 5 bases from J, leaving 11 bases between. The variable domain in full, completed from reference TRBV7-2 and TRBJ2-3, reads GAGVSQSPSNKVTEKGKDVELRCDPISGHTALYWYRQSLGQGLEFLIYFQGNSAPDKSGLPSDRFSAERTGGSVSTLTIQRTQQEDSAVYLCASSLSPSLDTQYFGPGTRLTVL.